The rows below give T cell receptor beta chains drawn from one sample of a study of OX40 agonist ivuxolimab in advanced cancers. Profiled with immunoSEQ multiplex PCR; TCRdb holds only in-frame clones, not every one. Of about 3,000 clones listed, just over 75% were seen once; the top ten hold approximately 36%. This material consisted of CD4+ or CD8+ T cells sorted from blood, taken in a trial of the OX40 agonist ivuxolimab. The receptor source for this set is an adult with an advanced solid tumor such as melanoma, head and neck, liver or kidney cancer. CDR3s include the opening cysteine and the closing phenylalanine or tryptophan.

J gene | V gene | CDR3 protein
TRBJ2-7 | TRBV5-6 | CASSILDSGEQYF
TRBJ1-1 | TRBV2 | CASNQQAMNTEAFF
TRBJ2-3 | TRBV7-6 | CASTAGGYTDTQYF
TRBJ2-7 | TRBV27 | CASRVLDSYEQYF
TRBJ2-7 | TRBV15 | CATSSPPLAGEREQYF
TRBJ1-2 | TRBV2 | CASSPRDSERYTF
TRBJ2-3 | TRBV13 | CASSSGASGGLSTDTQYF
TRBJ1-3 | TRBV5-6 | CASSLTYSGNTIYF
TRBJ2-5 | TRBV29-1 | CSVELGDRDIITETQYF
TRBJ2-7 | TRBV4-2 | CASSPAIGTGGYEQYF